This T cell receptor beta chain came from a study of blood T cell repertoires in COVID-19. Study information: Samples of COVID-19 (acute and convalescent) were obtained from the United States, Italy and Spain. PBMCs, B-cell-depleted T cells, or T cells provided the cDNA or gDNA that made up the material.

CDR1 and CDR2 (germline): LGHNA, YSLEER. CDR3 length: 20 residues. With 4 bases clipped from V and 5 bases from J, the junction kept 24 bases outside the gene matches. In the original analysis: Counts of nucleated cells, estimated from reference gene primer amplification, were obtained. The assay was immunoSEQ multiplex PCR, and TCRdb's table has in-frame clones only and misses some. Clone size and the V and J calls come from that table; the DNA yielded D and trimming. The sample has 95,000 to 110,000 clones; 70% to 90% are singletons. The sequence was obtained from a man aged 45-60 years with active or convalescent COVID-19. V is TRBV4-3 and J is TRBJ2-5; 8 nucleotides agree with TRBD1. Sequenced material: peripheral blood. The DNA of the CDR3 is TGCGCCAGCAGCCCCATTTGGAAGACAGGGGCTACTTCTAGGCAGGAGACCCAGTACTTC. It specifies CASSPIWKTGATSRQETQYF.